The entry below gives a single T cell receptor (beta chain) sequence along with its context. No antigen is known for it. Since no conserved phenylalanine or tryptophan closes the CDR3, a read error is the likely cause. The entry originates in a study of molecular identifiers for immune sequencing clone quantification. Overall study context: Naive CD8 cell RNA, from roughly 20,000 or 100,000 cells, was split five ways in replicates, with four sequenced. Findings and caveats of the study: Detection of one spiked Jurkat cell's TCR RNA reportedly worked in 1 million or so naive cells. Clonotypes surpassing 20 RNA copies contained over 97% of effector molecules, versus under 1% in naive cells.

The CDR3 loop spans 14 amino acids. Germline lookup yields CDR1 SGHTA and CDR2 FQGNSA. V shed 5 bases and J shed 3 bases, with 14 bases lying between them. Previously described methods and listed TCR primers produced bulk TCR libraries. MiXCR, run by TCRdb on the PCR reads, gives a single entry per CDR3 protein. This sample yields some 320,000 distinct CDR3 sequences, of which about a fifth are seen a single time; over 0.7% belongs to the top ten. V is TRBV7-2 and J is TRBJ2-7; weak D call: TRBD2 (5 bases). What was sequenced was naive CD8+ T cells from blood, with Jurkat cell RNA spiked in. Subset given: FACS-sorted CD8+CD4-CCR7+CD45RA+ naive T cells. The source of this sequence is a human donor in good health. Some libraries in this study had Jurkat cell RNA spiked in. The CDR3 nucleotides read TGTGCCAGCAGCCCGCCGGGGTTTAACTACGAGCAGTACCTC. Translating gives CASSPPGFNYEQYL.